There are many counts of the clone carrying this T cell receptor beta chain. The antigen remains unidentified. This sample was taken from a study of T cells in Graves' hyperthyroidism and ophthalmopathy. Study outcomes and limitations: Ophthalmopathy was told apart from stable hyperthyroidism by a 13 V-J model. Blood also contained most expanded thyroid clonotypes above 0.001.

Trimming shortened V by 7 bases and J by 2 bases, and 12 bases separated the two germline ends. This CDR3 is 14 amino acids long. Per the germline V gene, CDR1 is SNHLY and CDR2 is FYNNEI. TCR beta CDR3 regions were amplified from RNA. Researchers ran a first-round RT-PCR on the TCR CDR3 using the HTBI primer set. TCRdb analysed the multiplex PCR reads with MiXCR anew, one entry per CDR3 protein. The sample carries hundreds of thousands of distinct CDR3 sequences, roughly 15% recorded once. This sequence originates from a woman aged 18-29 years with Graves' ophthalmopathy. Sequencing was performed on blood. This chain connects TRBV2 to TRBJ2-1, with D perhaps matching TRBD1 or TRBD2 (6 bases each). CDR3 amino acids: CASMGGRTYNEQFF. The CDR3 DNA reads as TGTGCCAGCATGGGGGGCCGCACCTACAATGAGCAGTTCTTC.